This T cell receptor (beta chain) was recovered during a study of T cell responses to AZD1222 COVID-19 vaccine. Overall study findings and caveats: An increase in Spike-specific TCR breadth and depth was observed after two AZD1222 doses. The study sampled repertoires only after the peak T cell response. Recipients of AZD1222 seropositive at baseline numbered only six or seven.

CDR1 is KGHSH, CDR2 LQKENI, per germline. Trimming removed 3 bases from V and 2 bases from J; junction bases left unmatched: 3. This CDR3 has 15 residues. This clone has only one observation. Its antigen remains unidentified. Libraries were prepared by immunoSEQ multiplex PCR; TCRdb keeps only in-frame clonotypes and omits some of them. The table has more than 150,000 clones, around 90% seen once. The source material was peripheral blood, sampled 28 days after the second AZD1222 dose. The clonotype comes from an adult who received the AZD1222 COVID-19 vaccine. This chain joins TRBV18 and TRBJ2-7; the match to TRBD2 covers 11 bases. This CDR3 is CASSPTTSGTYEQYF. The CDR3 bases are TGTGCCAGCTCACCGACGACTAGCGGGACCTACGAGCAGTACTTC. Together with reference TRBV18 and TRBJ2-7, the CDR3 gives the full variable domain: NAGVMQNPRHLVRRRGQEARLRCSPMKGHSHVYWYRQLPEEGLKFMVYLQKENIIDESGMPKERFSAEFPKEGPSILRIQQVVRGDSAAYFCASSPTTSGTYEQYFGPGTRLTVT.